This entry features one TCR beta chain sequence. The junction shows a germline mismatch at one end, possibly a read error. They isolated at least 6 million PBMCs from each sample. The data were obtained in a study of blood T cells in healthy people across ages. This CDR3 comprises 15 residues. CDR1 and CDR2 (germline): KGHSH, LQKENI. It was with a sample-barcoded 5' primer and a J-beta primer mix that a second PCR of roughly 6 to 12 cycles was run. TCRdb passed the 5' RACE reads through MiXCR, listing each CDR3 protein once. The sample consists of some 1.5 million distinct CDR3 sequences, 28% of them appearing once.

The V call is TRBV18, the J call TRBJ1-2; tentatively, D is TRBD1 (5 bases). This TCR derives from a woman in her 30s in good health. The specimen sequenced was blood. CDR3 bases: TGTGCCTGCTCCCCTGCCGGGACTGGCTTTTATGGCTACACCTTC. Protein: CACSPAGTGFYGYTF.